This passage covers 30 T cell receptor beta chains from one sample sequenced in a study of CD8 T cells in ankylosing spondylitis. One entry per CDR3 protein results from TCRdb running MiXCR on the 5' RACE reads. The repertoire has a few hundred thousand distinct CDR3 sequences, about 20% of them found once; the top ten carry about a third. The sequencing sample was made of blood, either unsorted or a sorted T cell fraction (not recorded which). All receptors come from a male donor with ankylosing spondylitis or in good health (not recorded which).

This rearrangement joins TRBV2 to TRBJ2-7, with no clear D. CDR3 length: 14 residues. The germline V gene encodes CDR1 SNHLY and CDR2 FYNNEI. Trimming pared 4 bases from V and 3 bases from J, leaving 13 bases between. The CDR3 sequence: CASSGTAGVYEQYF. The DNA of the CDR3 is TGTGCCAGCAGTGGGACGGCTGGAGTCTACGAGCAGTACTTC.

This sequence joins TRBV6-5 and TRBJ2-1; the D gene is possibly TRBD2 (6 bases). Germline CDR1 reads MNHEY; CDR2 reads SVGAGI. With 0 bases removed from V and 10 bases from J, the gap between germline ends came to 13 bases. The CDR3 has 14 amino acids. The CDR3 coding sequence is TGTGCCAGCAGTTACTCGATCTGGGAGGCAGAGCAGTTCTTC. Amino acids: CASSYSIWEAEQFF.

This clonotype was detected once. This chain links TRBV5-1 with TRBJ2-1; TRBD2 matches at 13 bases. In germline, CDR1 is SGHRS, CDR2 YFSETQ. Trimming at V came to 4 bases and at J to 5 bases, leaving 6 bases not matched to a gene. The CDR3 contains 16 residues. The CDR3 is CASSPEGTSGDNEQFF. The CDR3 coding sequence is TGCGCCAGCAGCCCAGAAGGGACTAGCGGGGACAATGAGCAGTTCTTC.

The chain carries TRBV25-1 and TRBJ1-5; D possibly corresponds to TRBD1 (6 bases). Germline assignment: CDR1 MGHDK and CDR2 SYGVNS. V was trimmed by 3 bases and J by 5 bases, leaving 11 bases between them. There are 14 residues in the CDR3. The CDR3 region is CASSDWQGYQPQHF. Here the CDR3 DNA reads TGTGCCAGCAGTGATTGGCAGGGGTATCAGCCCCAGCATTTT.

CDR3 residues: CSVKGTGDSYEQYF. The CDR3 coding sequence is TGCAGCGTCAAAGGGACAGGGGACTCCTACGAGCAGTACTTC. J is TRBJ2-7 and V is TRBV29-1, with 10 bases that match TRBD1. This CDR3 has 14 residues. V lost 6 bases, J lost 0 bases, and 5 bases stayed unmatched. Germline lookup yields CDR1 SQVTM and CDR2 ANQGSEA.

This clonotype was counted between two and nine times. CDR3 sequence reads: CAISEWDGRNYGYTF. DNA for the CDR3: TGTGCCATCAGTGAGTGGGACGGGAGAAACTATGGCTACACCTTC. J is TRBJ1-2 and V is TRBV10-3; D perhaps matches TRBD1 (5 bases). CDR1 and CDR2 from the germline V gene are ENHRY and SYGVKD. The ends were cut back, 1 base at V and 2 bases at J, with 11 bases in the middle. The CDR3 spans 15 residues.

This clonotype has a count of ten or more. The rearrangement uses TRBV7-2 and TRBJ2-3; 14 positions agree with TRBD2. The CDR3 runs 20 residues. The junction had 14 bases not matched to a gene; V was cut back by 2 bases and J by 4 bases. CDR1 and CDR2 (germline): SGHTA, FQGNSA. The CDR3 bases are TGTGCCAGCAGCTTAAGCGGACTAGCGGGAGGAGGGGAGTTGGCAGATACGCAGTATTTT. It is translated as CASSLSGLAGGGELADTQYF.

This clonotype was detected only a few times. V gene TRBV4-1 combines with J gene TRBJ2-1, with 9 bases lining up with TRBD2. CDR1 is MGHRA and CDR2 is YSYEKL in the germline V gene. V shed 0 bases and J 4 bases; nucleotides not matched to a gene: 4. The CDR3 extends over 16 amino acids. The CDR3 sequence: CASSQEGTSLYNEQFF. The CDR3 DNA reads as TGCGCCAGCAGCCAAGAAGGGACTAGCCTTTACAATGAGCAGTTCTTC.

For the CDR3, the DNA is TGCAGTGCTAGAGATTGGCAGGGCCTATCCTACGAGCAGTACTTC. Translation gives CSARDWQGLSYEQYF. The chain joins TRBV20-1 to TRBJ2-7, with D maybe TRBD1 (5 bases). The CDR3 covers 15 residues. Germline V CDR1 and CDR2: DFQATT, SNEGSKA (reference sequence). V was shortened by 0 bases and J by 1 base, with 13 bases between the two germline ends.

This clonotype was seen only a few times. The CDR3 is CASREGGPNTEAFF. The CDR3, as DNA: TGCGCCAGCCGAGAGGGGGGACCGAACACTGAAGCTTTCTTT. The chain recombines TRBV5-1 with TRBJ1-1; TRBD1 is a possible D gene (6 bases). Trimming pared 7 bases from V and 1 base from J, leaving 14 bases between. The V gene's germline CDR1 is SGHRS and CDR2 YFSETQ. The CDR3 has 14 residues.

The chain has TRBV5-1 and TRBJ1-3; TRBD1 agrees at 7 bases. This CDR3 comprises 15 residues. Trimming removed 0 bases from V and 4 bases from J; junction bases left unmatched: 4. In germline, CDR1 is SGHRS, CDR2 YFSETQ. The CDR3 loop is CASSLDRGSGNTIYF. CDR3 in DNA: TGCGCCAGCAGCTTGGACAGGGGTTCGGGAAACACCATATATTTT.

The rearrangement links TRBV30 to TRBJ1-5; 7 bases line up with TRBD1. From germline, CDR1 is GTSNPN and CDR2 SVGIG (reference sequence). Unmatched junction bases numbered 22, after V lost 5 bases and J lost 3 bases. This CDR3 has 19 amino acids. The CDR3 DNA reads as TGTGCCTGGTCAGACCCAGCCGTAATCGACAGGGATAACAATCAGCCCCAGCATTTT. Translation: CAWSDPAVIDRDNNQPQHF.

This clonotype showed up just a few times. V gene TRBV10-3 combines with J gene TRBJ2-7, with TRBD2 matching 8 bases. V shed 2 bases, J shed 0 bases, and the junction held 3 bases outside the gene matches. Germline values: CDR1 ENHRY, CDR2 SYGVKD. The length of the CDR3 is 15 residues. CDR3 DNA: TGTGCCATCAGTGAGCCTAGCGGGCGCTCCTACGAGCAGTACTTC. This sequence encodes CAISEPSGRSYEQYF.

V gene TRBV7-2 combines with J gene TRBJ2-2; 13 positions agree with TRBD2. Germline loops: CDR1 SGHTA, CDR2 FQGNSA. This CDR3 comprises 13 residues. After removal of 8 bases from V and 7 bases from J, the junction contained 1 base not matched to a gene. CDR3 DNA: TGTGCCAGCCGGACTAGCGGGGGCGGGGAGCTGTTTTTT. Translated, it gives CASRTSGGGELFF.

The gene calls are TRBV16 and TRBJ2-1; D is ambiguous. CDR1 KGHSY and CDR2 FQNENV come from the germline V gene. V gave up 2 bases and J gave up 10 bases, with 9 bases separating them. The length of the CDR3 is 12 residues. The CDR3 region is CASSQLDQEQFF. The CDR3 region has the DNA TGTGCCAGCAGCCAACTCGACCAAGAGCAGTTCTTC.

The V call is TRBV5-1, the J call TRBJ2-2; TRBD2 agrees at 9 bases. The CDR3 consists of 17 residues. V trimming: 0 bases; J trimming: 4 bases; junction bases outside the gene matches: 7. In germline, CDR1 is SGHRS, CDR2 YFSETQ. The DNA of the CDR3 is TGCGCCAGCAGCTTGGTCCTAGCGGGGTCAGGCACCGGGGAGCTGTTTTTT. It yields the protein CASSLVLAGSGTGELFF.

The table lists this clonotype with a count of one. The chain uses TRBV13 and TRBJ2-7, with D perhaps matching TRBD1 (6 bases). The V and J ends lost 4 bases and 7 bases respectively, with 11 bases between them. This CDR3 is built from 12 residues. The germline CDR1 and CDR2 sequences are PRHDT and FYEKMQ (reference sequence). CDR3 amino acids: CASSYGQLEQYF. DNA for the CDR3: TGTGCCAGCAGCTACGGACAGCTGGAGCAGTACTTC.

The chain employs TRBV20-1 and TRBJ2-1; the match to TRBD2 covers 9 bases. V dropped 6 bases and J dropped 0; count of bases not matched to a gene: 12. The germline V gene encodes CDR1 DFQATT and CDR2 SNEGSKA (reference sequence). This CDR3 is 17 amino acids long. The CDR3 sequence is CSAAFGWREGSYNEQFF. CDR3 bases: TGCAGTGCCGCATTTGGTTGGCGGGAGGGCTCCTACAATGAGCAGTTCTTC.

This clonotype was picked up a small number of times. This chain links TRBV29-1 with TRBJ2-1, with 10 bases fitting TRBD1. V trimming: 4 bases; J trimming: 0 bases; junction bases outside the gene matches: 9. Germline loops: CDR1 SQVTM, CDR2 ANQGSEA. CDR3 length: 17 amino acids. Written as DNA, the CDR3 is TGCAGCGTTGGTAGGTTGCGGACAGGGGGCTCCTACAATGAGCAGTTCTTC. It is translated as CSVGRLRTGGSYNEQFF.

This clonotype was detected only a few times. This chain joins TRBV12-3 or TRBV12-4 and TRBJ2-2; D is unresolved. The CDR3 has 15 amino acids. V lost 6 bases and J lost 2, with 13 bases in between. The CDR3 DNA sequence: TGTGCCAGCAGCACCTCGACGGCAAACACCGGGGAGCTGTTTTTT. Its translation is CASSTSTANTGELFF.

For the CDR3, the DNA is TGCAGCGTTACAACAGGGGCCTTCTACGAGCAGTACTTC. Protein product: CSVTTGAFYEQYF. The J gene is TRBJ2-7, the V gene TRBV29-1; 7 bases fit TRBD1. CDR1 SQVTM and CDR2 ANQGSEA come from the germline V gene. The CDR3 is 13 residues long. Trimming cost V 5 bases and J 3 bases; bases outside gene matches: 7.

In DNA, the CDR3 is TGCGCCAGCAGCCAGGGGACTCTCAAATACAATGAGCAGTTCTTC. It specifies CASSQGTLKYNEQFF. The genes are TRBV4-3 and TRBJ2-1; tentative D call: TRBD2 (6 bases). Germline V lookup: CDR1 LGHNA, CDR2 YSLEER. Trimming took off 3 bases at V and 4 bases at J, with 13 bases between the two ends. This CDR3 has 15 residues.

V gene TRBV3-1 combines with J gene TRBJ2-1; 9 nucleotides agree with TRBD1. The CDR3 covers 21 residues. Germline CDR1 and CDR2: LGHDT and YNNKEL (reference sequence). The trim removed 3 bases at V and 0 bases at J, leaving 18 bases unmatched. CDR3 region: CASSHPGPGQGLFSSYNEQFF. The CDR3 nucleotides read TGTGCCAGCAGCCACCCTGGTCCGGGACAGGGTCTCTTTAGCTCCTACAATGAGCAGTTCTTC.

This clonotype was counted a few times. Here the CDR3 reads CASSYAASGSYEQFF. CDR3 DNA: TGTGCCAGCAGTTACGCGGCTAGCGGGAGCTATGAGCAGTTCTTC. The rearrangement joins TRBV6-5 to TRBJ2-1, with 10 bases lining up with TRBD2. Germline CDR1 and CDR2: MNHEY and SVGAGI. J gave up 8 bases and V 2 bases, and 6 bases lay outside the gene matches. This CDR3 has 15 residues.

V usage is TRBV12-3 or TRBV12-4 and J usage is TRBJ2-2; D gene unclear. The CDR3 sequence is 13 residues long. Trimming took 7 bases from V and 4 from J, leaving 10 bases between them. The CDR3 DNA reads as TGTGCCAGCACCCTCTTGGCCACCGGGGAGCTGTTTTTT. Protein: CASTLLATGELFF.

In its sample, this clonotype was seen many times. The chain joins TRBV4-1 to TRBJ1-6, with a weak D call TRBD1 (6 bases). V was shortened by 4 bases and J by 5 bases, with 12 bases between the two germline ends. Germline CDR1 MGHRA, CDR2 YSYEKL. The length of the CDR3 is 15 residues. CDR3 DNA sequence: TGCGCCAGCAGCCCCCCGGGGGCTGATAATTCACCCCTCCACTTT. Translated, it gives CASSPPGADNSPLHF.

This clonotype came up a few times. The chain links TRBV5-1 to TRBJ2-2; the D gene is possibly TRBD1 (6 bases). CDR1 SGHRS and CDR2 YFSETQ come from the germline V gene. With 4 bases removed from V and 5 bases from J, the gap between germline ends came to 30 bases. The CDR3 spans 20 residues. CDR3 region: CASSHKWDIQALDRTGELFF. CDR3 bases: TGCGCCAGCAGCCATAAGTGGGACATCCAAGCCCTTGATAGGACCGGGGAGCTGTTTTTT. The full variable domain, completed using reference TRBV5-1 and TRBJ2-2, is KAGVTQTPRYLIKTRGQQVTLSCSPISGHRSVSWYQQTPGQGLQFLFEYFSETQRNKGNFPGRFSGRQFSNSRSEMNVSTLELGDSALYLCASSHKWDIQALDRTGELFFGEGSRLTVL.

The genes are TRBV7-2 and TRBJ1-1; no reliable D call. This CDR3 region has 15 residues. V gave up 0 bases and J gave up 4 bases, with 12 bases separating them. Germline CDR1 reads SGHTA; CDR2 reads FQGNSA. The CDR3 spells CASSLAGGEATEAFF. The DNA for the CDR3 is TGTGCCAGCAGCTTAGCAGGCGGGGAGGCCACTGAAGCTTTCTTT.

The chain is built from TRBV27 and TRBJ2-7, with a possible D match to TRBD2 (5 bases). The CDR3 is made up of 13 amino acids. V lost 10 bases and J lost 4, with 17 bases in between. Germline values: CDR1 MNHEY, CDR2 SMNVEV (reference sequence). The chain's CDR3 is CATSEGGSYEQYF. CDR3 bases: TGTGCCACTTCGGAAGGAGGCTCGTACGAGCAGTACTTC.

The chain employs TRBV7-6 and TRBJ2-1, with TRBD2 identical over 10 bases. V trimming: 5 bases; J trimming: 8 bases; junction bases outside the gene matches: 15. The CDR3 runs to 17 residues. The germline CDR1 and CDR2 sequences are SGHVS and FNYEAQ. The CDR3 nucleotides read TGTGCCAGCAGCCCAACTTCGAGCGGGAGGGCCGAAGATGAGCAGTTCTTC. This sequence encodes CASSPTSSGRAEDEQFF.